This TCR beta chain stems from a study of early T cells in non-severe SARS-CoV-2 infection. The library protocol tagged individual cDNA molecules with unique molecular identifiers. A single record per CDR3 protein comes from TCRdb applying MiXCR to the 5' RACE reads. In the table there are some 75,000 distinct CDR3 sequences, approximately 14% of which are singletons. This CDR3 has 14 amino acids. V dropped 3 bases and J dropped 7; count of bases not matched to a gene: 5. The source material was whole blood. V gene TRBV12-3 or TRBV12-4 combines with J gene TRBJ1-4; 7 bases are shared with TRBD1. This TCR was recovered from an adult who was a healthcare worker with PCR-confirmed SARS-CoV-2 infection or an uninfected control (not recorded which). Here the CDR3 reads CASSFRGQVEKLFF. CDR3 DNA sequence: TGTGCCAGCAGTTTCAGAGGACAGGTTGAAAAACTGTTTTTT.